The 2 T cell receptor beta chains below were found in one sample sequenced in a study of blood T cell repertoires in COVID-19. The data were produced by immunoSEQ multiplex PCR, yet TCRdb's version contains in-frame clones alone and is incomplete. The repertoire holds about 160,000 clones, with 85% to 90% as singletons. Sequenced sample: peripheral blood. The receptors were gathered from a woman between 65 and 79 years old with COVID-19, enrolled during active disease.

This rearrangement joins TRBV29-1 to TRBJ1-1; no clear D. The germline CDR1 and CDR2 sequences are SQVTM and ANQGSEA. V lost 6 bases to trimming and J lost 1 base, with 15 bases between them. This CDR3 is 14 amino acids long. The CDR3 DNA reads TGCAGCGTAGTCCCGTTGCGCGGGAACACTGAAGCTTTCTTT. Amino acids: CSVVPLRGNTEAFF.

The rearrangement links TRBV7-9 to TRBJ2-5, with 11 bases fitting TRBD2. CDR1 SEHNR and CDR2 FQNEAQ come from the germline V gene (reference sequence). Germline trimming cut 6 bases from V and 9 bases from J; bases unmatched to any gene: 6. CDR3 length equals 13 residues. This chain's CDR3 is CASSRTSGRAQYF. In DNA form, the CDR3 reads TGTGCCAGCAGTCGGACTAGCGGGCGGGCCCAGTACTTC.